A selection of T cell receptor beta chains follows, all from one sample in a study of OX40 agonist ivuxolimab in advanced cancers. The data were produced by immunoSEQ multiplex PCR, yet TCRdb's version contains in-frame clones alone and is incomplete. The sample lists roughly 70,000 clones, roughly 78% occurring once. The input for sequencing was CD4+ or CD8+ T cells sorted from blood, taken in a trial of the OX40 agonist ivuxolimab. The receptors here all came from an adult with an advanced solid tumor such as melanoma, head and neck, liver or kidney cancer. CDR3s include the opening cysteine and the closing phenylalanine or tryptophan. The order of the fields is CDR3 DNA, CDR3 protein, J gene, clone size, D gene, V gene. The D gene is left open where the match is weak. Some rows have no size entry. The others give once, few or many, or a class for an expanded clone.

TGCGCCAGCATGGGCCATAGGACAGTCCGTTATCAGCCCCAGCATTTT | CASMGHRTVRYQPQHF | TRBJ1-5 | - | - | TRBV10-1
TGTGCCAGCAGCCAATACGGTGGGGGAGCTTTCTTT | CASSQYGGGAFF | TRBJ1-1 | few | - | TRBV16
TGTGCCAGCAGTCAGGGGGATGAGCAGTTCTTC | CASSQGDEQFF | TRBJ2-1 | - | TRBD1 | TRBV7-3
TGCAGCGTTGAAAGGGACAGGGGCAACGAGCAGTACTTC | CSVERDRGNEQYF | TRBJ2-7 | - | TRBD1 | TRBV29-1
TGTGCCAGCAGTTTATCCTTCCTGGTGGAGCAGTACTTC | CASSLSFLVEQYF | TRBJ2-7 | - | - | TRBV28
TGTGCCAGTACACAGAATAGCAATCAGCCCCAGCATTTT | CASTQNSNQPQHF | TRBJ1-5 | - | - | TRBV19
TGTGCCAGTAGTCCTTTAGGGCCGCAAGATACGCAGTATTTT | CASSPLGPQDTQYF | TRBJ2-3 | - | - | TRBV19
TGTGCCAGCGGACTAGCGGGAGACCCCTCTGGGGCCAACGTCCTGACTTTC | CASGLAGDPSGANVLTF | TRBJ2-6 | few | TRBD2 | TRBV28
TGTGCCAGCAGCTGGAAACGGGGTCAGCCCCAGCATTTT | CASSWKRGQPQHF | TRBJ1-5 | - | - | TRBV5-8
TGTGCCAGCATTTCTGGAAAAACCGGGGAGCTGTTTTTT | CASISGKTGELFF | TRBJ2-2 | - | - | TRBV6-6
TGTGCCAGCAGTTTAACAGGGGGCATTCAGTACTTC | CASSLTGGIQYF | TRBJ2-4 | - | TRBD1 | TRBV27